This passage covers 27 T cell receptor beta chains from one sample sequenced in a study of blood T cells in healthy people across ages. Through a sample-barcoded 5' primer and a J-beta primer mix, a second PCR was run for about 7 to 12 cycles. TCRdb reanalysed the 5' RACE reads using MiXCR and keeps one entry per CDR3 protein. The repertoire has about 780,000 distinct CDR3 sequences, around 25% of them found once; the top ten carry 2.5% to 3.5%. The same sample was also studied in work on T cells of mothers and their children.

The sequencing sample was made of blood. The receptors derive from a boy aged 10-17 years in good health.

The chain uses TRBV10-3 and TRBJ1-4, with D possibly matching TRBD1 (6 bases). The CDR3 is made up of 14 amino acids. With 6 bases removed from V and 7 bases from J, the gap between germline ends came to 15 bases. CDR1 and CDR2 (germline): ENHRY, SYGVKD. CDR3 DNA: TGTGCCATCAGGGGGTCAGGGACACCTGAAAAACTGTTTTTT. Protein sequence: CAIRGSGTPEKLFF.

The chain joins TRBV4-2 to TRBJ2-6; TRBD1 matches at 8 bases. The CDR3 runs 15 residues. Germline loops: CDR1 LGHNA, CDR2 YNFKEQ. V was pared by 0 bases and J by 10 bases, with 5 bases of the junction left unmatched. The CDR3 region has the DNA TGTGCCAGCAGCCAAGATCGACAGGGGATTAACGTCCTGACTTTC. Protein product: CASSQDRQGINVLTF.

This clonotype has at least ten counts. V usage is TRBV5-1 and J usage is TRBJ2-2; D perhaps matches TRBD2 (5 bases). From germline, CDR1 is SGHRS and CDR2 YFSETQ. CDR3 size: 16 residues. Trimming cost V 4 bases and J 0 bases, with 13 bases left between them. For the CDR3, the DNA is TGCGCCAGCAGCCGTGGGAGCGGTGCGAACACCGGGGAGCTGTTTTTT. This translates into CASSRGSGANTGELFF.

V gene TRBV6-4 combines with J gene TRBJ1-5; D is possibly TRBD1 (6 bases). V was cut by 3 bases and J by 7 bases, with 10 bases left in between. The V gene's germline CDR1 is MRHNA and CDR2 SNTAGT. The CDR3 extends over 13 amino acids. The CDR3 reads CASSEGGRQPQHF. The CDR3 DNA reads TGTGCCAGCAGTGAAGGGGGGCGGCAGCCCCAGCATTTT.

The chain couples TRBV9 to TRBJ1-4, with a possible D match to TRBD1 (5 bases). The length of the CDR3 is 13 residues. Germline V CDR1 and CDR2: SGDLS, YYNGEE. V was clipped by 4 bases and J by 6 bases, with 10 bases between them. CDR3 region: CASSPGTDEKLFF. The DNA for the CDR3 is TGTGCCAGCAGCCCGGGGACGGATGAAAAACTGTTTTTT. The full variable domain, in which reference TRBV9 and TRBJ1-4 provide the parts outside the CDR3, is DSGVTQTPKHLITATGQRVTLRCSPRSGDLSVYWYQQSLDQGLQFLIQYYNGEERAKGNILERFSAQQFPDLHSELNLSSLELGDSALYFCASSPGTDEKLFFGSGTQLSVL.

V and J are TRBV5-1 and TRBJ1-2; 7 bases match TRBD1. Germline-derived CDR1 and CDR2 are SGHRS and YFSETQ. This CDR3 is built from 14 residues. With 3 bases clipped from V and 6 bases from J, the junction kept 8 bases outside the gene matches. CDR3 coding DNA: TGCGCCAGCAGCTCAGGGGGGCCAGAGAATGGCTACACCTTC. Translated: CASSSGGPENGYTF.

The gene calls are TRBV5-5 and TRBJ1-1; D not certain. In germline, CDR1 is SGHKS, CDR2 YYEKEE (reference sequence). The CDR3 is 13 amino acids. Trimming shortened V by 2 bases and J by 7 bases, and 12 bases separated the two germline ends. The CDR3 DNA follows: TGTGCCAGCAGCTTACGTGGACGGATTGAAGCTTTCTTT. Translating it yields CASSLRGRIEAFF.

This clonotype has more than one count but fewer than ten. The gene calls are TRBV5-1 and TRBJ2-7; 9 positions agree with TRBD2. The germline CDR1 and CDR2 sequences are SGHRS and YFSETQ. The CDR3 is 16 amino acids. Trimming removed 0 bases from V and 4 bases from J; junction bases left unmatched: 8. The DNA for the CDR3 is TGCGCCAGCAGCTTGGGTAGCGGGGGTACCCATTACGAGCAGTACTTC. This translates into CASSLGSGGTHYEQYF.

This clonotype was seen more than once but under ten times. V is TRBV20-1 and J is TRBJ1-4; 9 bases line up with TRBD1. The CDR3 length is 13 residues. V lost 4 bases to trimming and J lost 5 bases; unmatched junction nucleotides: 2. Germline V CDR1 and CDR2: DFQATT, SNEGSKA (reference sequence). For the CDR3, the DNA is TGCAGTGCTACGGGACAGGGAAATGAAAAACTGTTTTTT. Its translation is CSATGQGNEKLFF.

This sequence joins TRBV28 and TRBJ1-2, with D possibly matching TRBD1 (5 bases). Germline loops: CDR1 MDHEN, CDR2 SYDVKM. The CDR3 has 14 residues. V lost 6 bases to trimming and J lost 8 bases, with 19 bases between them. The CDR3 is CASSPQGYYGGYTF. In DNA, the CDR3 is TGTGCCAGCAGCCCGCAGGGTTATTATGGAGGCTACACCTTC.

The V gene is TRBV6-5, the J gene TRBJ2-5, with 8 bases that match TRBD1. CDR1 and CDR2 (germline): MNHEY, SVGAGI. The CDR3 sequence is 15 residues long. Unmatched junction bases numbered 9, after V lost 5 bases and J lost 4 bases. The CDR3 sequence: CASSTSGGFGETQYF. The CDR3 DNA follows: TGTGCCAGCAGTACCTCAGGGGGCTTCGGAGAGACCCAGTACTTC.

This clonotype was detected a few times. The V gene is TRBV28, the J gene TRBJ2-5, with 9 bases aligning to TRBD1. The CDR3 totals 14 residues. Looked up from germline, CDR1 is MDHEN and CDR2 is SYDVKM. V trimming: 3 bases; J trimming: 5 bases; junction bases outside the gene matches: 4. The DNA for the CDR3 is TGTGCCAGCAGTTTGCTCGACAGGGGGGAGACCCAGTACTTC. Its protein is CASSLLDRGETQYF.

This clonotype has only a few counts. This chain uses TRBV5-1 with TRBJ2-7, with D perhaps TRBD1 or TRBD2 (6 bases each). V was pared by 0 bases and J by 3 bases, with 13 bases between. The CDR3 contains 15 residues. CDR1 and CDR2 from the germline V gene are SGHRS and YFSETQ. CDR3 loop: CASSLGGASFYEQYF. CDR3 in DNA: TGCGCCAGCAGCTTGGGGGGGGCGTCCTTCTACGAGCAGTACTTC. The full variable domain, completed using reference TRBV5-1 and TRBJ2-7, is KAGVTQTPRYLIKTRGQQVTLSCSPISGHRSVSWYQQTPGQGLQFLFEYFSETQRNKGNFPGRFSGRQFSNSRSEMNVSTLELGDSALYLCASSLGGASFYEQYFGPGTRLTVT.

The chain uses TRBV20-1 and TRBJ1-2; no clear D gene. CDR3 length: 13 amino acids. Germline-derived CDR1 and CDR2 are DFQATT and SNEGSKA (reference sequence). Trimming left V 0 bases short and J 7 bases short, with 12 bases between. The CDR3 bases are TGCAGTGCTAGAGAGGAGCGAGTTCCTGGCTACACCTTC. This codes for CSAREERVPGYTF.

This clonotype occurred a few times. The chain has TRBV5-1 and TRBJ2-5; 7 nucleotides agree with TRBD2. Trimming took 4 bases from V and 5 from J; bases not matched to a gene: 14. Looked up from germline, CDR1 is SGHRS and CDR2 is YFSETQ. CDR3 length equals 16 residues. CDR3 loop: CASSDGASGRLETQYF. CDR3 nucleotide sequence: TGCGCCAGCAGCGATGGGGCTAGCGGCAGATTGGAGACCCAGTACTTC.

CDR3 sequence reads: CSVVSPLRGPQGETQYF. The CDR3 region has the DNA TGCAGCGTTGTATCCCCTTTGCGAGGTCCCCAAGGAGAGACCCAGTACTTC. The J gene is TRBJ2-5, the V gene TRBV29-1; D call uncertain. The CDR3 length is 17 residues. Germline values: CDR1 SQVTM, CDR2 ANQGSEA. With 4 bases removed from V and 4 bases from J, the gap between germline ends came to 25 bases.

The genes are TRBV5-1 and TRBJ1-2; D might be TRBD1 (5 bases). CDR1 is SGHRS and CDR2 is YFSETQ in the germline V gene. V was clipped by 4 bases and J by 5 bases, with 18 bases between them. The CDR3 extends over 15 amino acids. DNA of the CDR3: TGCGCCAGCAGCACCGGGACGGCGGATTGGTATGGCTACACCTTC. This sequence encodes CASSTGTADWYGYTF.

The J gene is TRBJ2-1, the V gene TRBV24-1, with 9 bases identical to TRBD1. J lost 2 bases, V lost 1 base, and 2 bases had no gene match. Germline V lookup: CDR1 KGHDR, CDR2 SFDVKD. CDR3 length: 16 amino acids. The CDR3 DNA follows: TGTGCCACCAGTGATTTTAGACAGGGGGCCTACAATGAGCAGTTCTTC. Protein: CATSDFRQGAYNEQFF.

This clonotype was counted between two and nine times. The V gene is TRBV2, the J gene TRBJ1-6, with 7 bases fitting TRBD1. CDR3 length equals 19 residues. Germline CDR1 is SNHLY and CDR2 is FYNNEI. The trim removed 7 bases at V and 0 bases at J, leaving 15 bases unmatched. CDR3 bases: TGTGCCAGCAAGAATCCGGTAGCAGGGGGGAGCTCCTATAATTCACCCCTCCACTTT. Encoded protein: CASKNPVAGGSSYNSPLHF.

This clonotype has a handful of counts. The chain is built from TRBV6-1 and TRBJ2-7; 7 bases are shared with TRBD2. This CDR3 spans 13 amino acids. J lost 6 bases, V lost 7 bases, and 9 bases had no gene match. Per germline, CDR1 MNHNS and CDR2 SASEGT. Here the CDR3 DNA reads TGTGCCAGCACCAACTGGGGGGGACCCGAGCAGTACTTC. This sequence encodes CASTNWGGPEQYF.

The chain is built from TRBV5-6 and TRBJ1-2, with D possibly matching TRBD1 (6 bases). Trimming took off 1 base at V and 8 bases at J, with 15 bases between the two ends. CDR1 is SGHDT and CDR2 is YYEEEE in the germline V gene. CDR3 size: 14 residues. CDR3 amino acids: CASSLSYRVRGYTF. DNA of the CDR3: TGTGCCAGCAGCTTGTCCTACAGGGTCCGGGGCTACACCTTC.

This clonotype has more than one count but fewer than ten. The V gene is TRBV15, the J gene TRBJ2-2, with unresolved D. This CDR3 region has 16 residues. The V and J ends lost 2 bases and 0 bases respectively, with 10 bases between them. Germline CDR1 is LNHNV and CDR2 is YYDKDF (reference sequence). The CDR3 DNA reads TGTGCCACCAGCAGATCGGACCGAGCGAACACCGGGGAGCTGTTTTTT. It is translated as CATSRSDRANTGELFF.

The chain has TRBV6-5 and TRBJ1-1; 12 nucleotides align to TRBD1. CDR1 MNHEY and CDR2 SVGAGI come from the germline V gene. This CDR3 has 15 residues. V shed 2 bases, J shed 5 bases, and the junction held 3 bases outside the gene matches. CDR3 DNA sequence: TGTGCCAGCAGTTACGGGACAGGGGGCTGGACTGAAGCTTTCTTT. This sequence encodes CASSYGTGGWTEAFF.

The rearrangement links TRBV5-1 to TRBJ2-5; TRBD1 aligns across 11 bases. Near its end, the DNA agrees better with TRBJ2-1, so the J call may be wrong. This CDR3 region has 14 residues. CDR1 and CDR2 from the germline V gene are SGHRS and YFSETQ. The CDR3 region has the DNA TGCGCCAGCAGCCGGGACAGGGGGGAGGATGAGCAGTTCTTC. This gives the protein CASSRDRGEDEQFF.

In this sample, this clonotype turned up a few times. The J gene is TRBJ2-3, the V gene TRBV7-6, with no clear D. The CDR3 runs to 18 residues. Per the germline V gene, CDR1 is SGHVS and CDR2 is FNYEAQ. V was pared by 4 bases and J by 1 base, with 21 bases between. CDR3 amino acids: CASSSRPLLIVGTDTQYF. The CDR3, as DNA: TGTGCCAGCAGCTCCCGTCCCCTCTTAATCGTAGGCACAGATACGCAGTATTTT. Complete variable domain (other parts from reference TRBV7-6 and TRBJ2-3): GAGVSQSPRYKVTKRGQDVALRCDPISGHVSLYWYRQALGQGPEFLTYFNYEAQQDKSGLPNDRFSAERPEGSISTLTIQRTEQRDSAMYRCASSSRPLLIVGTDTQYFGPGTRLTVL.

V usage is TRBV29-1 and J usage is TRBJ1-4; D may be TRBD1 (5 bases). The CDR3 runs to 18 residues. Germline CDR1 and CDR2: SQVTM and ANQGSEA. Trimming stripped 5 bases from V and 0 bases from J, with 22 bases between. CDR3: CSVPGILGIPTTNEKLFF. For the CDR3, the DNA is TGCAGCGTTCCAGGGATCCTCGGAATCCCTACAACTAATGAAAAACTGTTTTTT.

The J gene is TRBJ2-7, the V gene TRBV12-3 or TRBV12-4, with D perhaps TRBD2 (6 bases). With 0 bases removed from V and 2 bases from J, the gap between germline ends came to 11 bases. The CDR3 runs to 15 residues. Here the CDR3 DNA reads TGTGCCAGCAGTTTAGCCGGGACTCGCGCCTACGAGCAGTACTTC. Translating it yields CASSLAGTRAYEQYF.